The clone carrying this TCR beta chain was recorded once. Its antigen is undetermined. The sample comes from a study of shared clonotypes between healthy human individuals. Study background: Contributing individuals were two females and a few males aged 18 to 49. Overall study findings and caveats: Estimated clonotype richness was generally higher in naive than memory subsets.

The repertoire was sequenced with immunoSEQ multiplex PCR; TCRdb's copy has only in-frame clones and lacks some. The repertoire holds 2,500,000 or so clones, 80% to 95% seen once, with around 0.4% in the top ten. The source is a man aged 18 to 30 in good health. Some clones in this sample may be carry-over from other donors' samples. The source material was naive CD4+ T cells from PBMCs. Subset: CD45RA+ positively selected.

The CDR3 nucleotides read TGCGCCAGCAGCTTGAGCGCGACCCCGGGGGGCTACACCTTC. Its translation is CASSLSATPGGYTF. This chain links TRBV5-1 with TRBJ1-2; D remains unclear. This CDR3 region has 14 residues. The V gene's germline CDR1 is SGHRS and CDR2 YFSETQ. V shed 1 base and J shed 8 bases, with 15 bases lying between them. The variable domain in full, completed from reference TRBV5-1 and TRBJ1-2, reads KAGVTQTPRYLIKTRGQQVTLSCSPISGHRSVSWYQQTPGQGLQFLFEYFSETQRNKGNFPGRFSGRQFSNSRSEMNVSTLELGDSALYLCASSLSATPGGYTFGSGTRLTVV.